This T cell receptor (beta chain) was sequenced during a study of T cell clonality in common variable immunodeficiency. Trimming took off 10 bases at V and 1 base at J, with 16 bases between the two ends. Per the germline V gene, CDR1 is SGHTA and CDR2 is FQGTGA. The CDR3 contains 14 residues. The table came from immunoSEQ multiplex PCR; TCRdb's copy has only in-frame clones and leaves some out. The sample has 75,000 to 85,000 clones, none seen only once; the top ten hold over 0.7%. This clone was seen repeatedly, ten times or more. The read falls 3 residues short of the CDR3 end, and the missing part is taken from the germline J gene.

The sequenced material came from peripheral blood mononuclear cells. The origin of this receptor is a person aged 18 to 75 in good health. The chain links TRBV7-3 to TRBJ1-1; a weak D match, TRBD1 (6 bases). CDR3 DNA, as far as it was read: TGTGCCATGAGGGGGGGACACAAGAACACTGAA. Translated: CAMRGGHKNTE. The entire CDR3 protein is CAMRGGHKNTEAFF.